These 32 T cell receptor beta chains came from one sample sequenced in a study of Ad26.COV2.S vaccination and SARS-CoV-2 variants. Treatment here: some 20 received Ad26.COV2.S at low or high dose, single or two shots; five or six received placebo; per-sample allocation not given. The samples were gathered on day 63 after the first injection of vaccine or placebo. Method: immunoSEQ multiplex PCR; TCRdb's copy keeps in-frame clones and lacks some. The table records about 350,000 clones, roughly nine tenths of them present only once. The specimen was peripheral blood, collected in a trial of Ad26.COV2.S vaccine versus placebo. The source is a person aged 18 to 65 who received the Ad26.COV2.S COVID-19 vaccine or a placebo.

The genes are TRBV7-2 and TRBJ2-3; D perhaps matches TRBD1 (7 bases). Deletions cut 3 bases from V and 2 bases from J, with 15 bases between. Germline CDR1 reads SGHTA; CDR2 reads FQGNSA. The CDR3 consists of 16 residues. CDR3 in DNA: TGTGCCAGCAGCTTTGGAGGGGGCCAGAACACAGATACGCAGTATTTT. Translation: CASSFGGGQNTDTQYF.

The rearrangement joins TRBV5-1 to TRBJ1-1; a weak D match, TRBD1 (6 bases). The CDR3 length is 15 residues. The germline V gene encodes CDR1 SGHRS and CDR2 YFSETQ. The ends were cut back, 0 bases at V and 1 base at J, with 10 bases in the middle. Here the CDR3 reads CASSLVEGGNTEAFF. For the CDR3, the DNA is TGCGCCAGCAGCTTGGTGGAGGGGGGGAACACTGAAGCTTTCTTT.

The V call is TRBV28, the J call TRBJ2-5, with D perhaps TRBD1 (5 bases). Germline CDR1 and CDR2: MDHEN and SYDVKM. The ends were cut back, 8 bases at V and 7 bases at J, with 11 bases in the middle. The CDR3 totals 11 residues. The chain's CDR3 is CASLRAGTQYF. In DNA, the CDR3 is TGTGCCAGCCTCAGGGCCGGGACCCAGTACTTC.

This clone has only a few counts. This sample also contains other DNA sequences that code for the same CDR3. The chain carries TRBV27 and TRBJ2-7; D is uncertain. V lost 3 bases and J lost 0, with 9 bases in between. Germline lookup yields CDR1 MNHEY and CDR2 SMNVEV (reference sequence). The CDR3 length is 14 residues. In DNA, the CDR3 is TGTGCCAGCAGTTTGCTAATGAGCTCCTACGAGCAGTACTTC. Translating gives CASSLLMSSYEQYF.

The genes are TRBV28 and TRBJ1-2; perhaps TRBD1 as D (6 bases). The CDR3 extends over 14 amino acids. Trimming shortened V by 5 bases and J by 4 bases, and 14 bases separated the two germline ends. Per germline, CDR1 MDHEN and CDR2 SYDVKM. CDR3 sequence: CASSDPRGVYGYTF. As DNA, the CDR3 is TGTGCCAGCAGTGACCCCAGGGGAGTCTATGGCTACACCTTC.

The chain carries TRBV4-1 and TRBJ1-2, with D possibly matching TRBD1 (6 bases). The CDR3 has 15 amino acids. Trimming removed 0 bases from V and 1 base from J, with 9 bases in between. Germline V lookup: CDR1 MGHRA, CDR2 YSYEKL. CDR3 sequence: CASSQDQGGNYGYTF. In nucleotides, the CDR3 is TGCGCCAGCAGCCAAGATCAAGGGGGTAACTATGGCTACACCTTC.

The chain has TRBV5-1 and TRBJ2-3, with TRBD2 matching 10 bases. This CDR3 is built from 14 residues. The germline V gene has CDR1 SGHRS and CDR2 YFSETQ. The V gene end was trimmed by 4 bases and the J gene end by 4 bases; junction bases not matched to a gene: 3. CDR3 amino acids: CASSLAGDPDTQYF. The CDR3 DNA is TGCGCCAGCAGCCTAGCGGGAGATCCAGATACGCAGTATTTT. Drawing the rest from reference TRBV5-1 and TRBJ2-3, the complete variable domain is KAGVTQTPRYLIKTRGQQVTLSCSPISGHRSVSWYQQTPGQGLQFLFEYFSETQRNKGNFPGRFSGRQFSNSRSEMNVSTLELGDSALYLCASSLAGDPDTQYFGPGTRLTVL.

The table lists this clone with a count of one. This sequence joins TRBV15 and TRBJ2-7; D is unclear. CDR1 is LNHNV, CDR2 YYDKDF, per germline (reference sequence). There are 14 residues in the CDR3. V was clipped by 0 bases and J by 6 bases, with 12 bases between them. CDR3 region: CATSREVQTPEQYF. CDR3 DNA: TGTGCCACCAGCAGAGAGGTCCAAACACCCGAGCAGTACTTC. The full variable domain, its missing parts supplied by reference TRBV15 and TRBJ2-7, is DAMVIQNPRYQVTQFGKPVTLSCSQTLNHNVMYWYQQKSSQAPKLLFHYYDKDFNNEADTPDNFQSRRPNTSFCFLDIRSPGLGDTAMYLCATSREVQTPEQYFGPGTRLTVT.

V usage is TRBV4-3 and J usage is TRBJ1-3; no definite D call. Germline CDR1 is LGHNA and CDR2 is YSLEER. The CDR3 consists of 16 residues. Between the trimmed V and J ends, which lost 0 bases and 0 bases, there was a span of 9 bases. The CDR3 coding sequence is TGCGCCAGCAGCCAAGATCGAGGGAGCTCTGGAAACACCATATATTTT. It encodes CASSQDRGSSGNTIYF.

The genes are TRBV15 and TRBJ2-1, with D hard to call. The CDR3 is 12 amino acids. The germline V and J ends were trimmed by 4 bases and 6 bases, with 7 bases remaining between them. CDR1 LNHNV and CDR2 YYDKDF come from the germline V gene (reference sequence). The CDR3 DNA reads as TGTGCCACCAGCAAAGTATTCAATGAGCAGTTCTTC. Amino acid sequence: CATSKVFNEQFF.

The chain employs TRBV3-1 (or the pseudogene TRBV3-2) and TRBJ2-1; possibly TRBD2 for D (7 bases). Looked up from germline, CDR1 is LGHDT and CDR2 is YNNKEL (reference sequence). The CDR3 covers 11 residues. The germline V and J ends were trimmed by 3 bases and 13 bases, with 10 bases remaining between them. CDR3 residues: CASSQRGPQFF. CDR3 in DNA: TGTGCCAGCAGCCAGCGGGGGCCACAGTTCTTC.

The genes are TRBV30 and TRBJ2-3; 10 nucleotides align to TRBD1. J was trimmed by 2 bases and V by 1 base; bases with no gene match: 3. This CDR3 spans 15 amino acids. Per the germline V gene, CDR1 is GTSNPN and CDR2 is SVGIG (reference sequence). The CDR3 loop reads CAWSEGQGNTDTQYF. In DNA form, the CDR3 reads TGTGCCTGGAGTGAGGGACAGGGGAACACAGATACGCAGTATTTT.

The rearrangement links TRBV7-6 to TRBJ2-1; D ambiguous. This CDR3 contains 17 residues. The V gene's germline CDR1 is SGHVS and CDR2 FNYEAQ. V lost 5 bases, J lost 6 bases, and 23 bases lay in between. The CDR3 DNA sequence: TGTGCCAGCAGCGTAACCTACGGTGCGACCACTTCCAATGAGCAGTTCTTC. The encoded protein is CASSVTYGATTSNEQFF.

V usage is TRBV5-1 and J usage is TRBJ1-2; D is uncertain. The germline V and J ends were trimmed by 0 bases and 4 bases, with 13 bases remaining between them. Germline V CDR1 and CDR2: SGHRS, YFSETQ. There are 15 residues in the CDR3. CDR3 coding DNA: TGCGCCAGCAGCTTGGAATCCTCTTCTGTCTATGGCTACACCTTC. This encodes CASSLESSSVYGYTF.

The CDR3 nucleotides read TGTGCCTGGAGTGGAGGAGGAGGGGGACGGCAGCCCCAGCATTTT. This sequence encodes CAWSGGGGGRQPQHF. The J gene is TRBJ1-5, the V gene TRBV30; tentative D call: TRBD1 (6 bases). The CDR3 sequence is 15 residues long. Trimming stripped 1 base from V and 7 bases from J, with 17 bases between. Germline CDR1 GTSNPN, CDR2 SVGIG (reference sequence).

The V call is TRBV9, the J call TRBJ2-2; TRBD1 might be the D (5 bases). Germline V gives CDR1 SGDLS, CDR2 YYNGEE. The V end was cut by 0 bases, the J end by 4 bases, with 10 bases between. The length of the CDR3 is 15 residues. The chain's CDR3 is CASSVVSGSTGELFF. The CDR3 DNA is TGTGCCAGCAGCGTAGTTTCAGGGTCCACCGGGGAGCTGTTTTTT.

CDR3 amino acids: CASSLAPNYEQYF. Written as DNA, the CDR3 is TGTGCCAGCAGCTTAGCGCCGAACTACGAGCAGTACTTC. The rearrangement uses TRBV7-2 and TRBJ2-7; no reliable D call. V lost 0 bases and J lost 3, with 6 bases in between. The V gene's germline CDR1 is SGHTA and CDR2 FQGNSA. The CDR3 covers 13 residues.

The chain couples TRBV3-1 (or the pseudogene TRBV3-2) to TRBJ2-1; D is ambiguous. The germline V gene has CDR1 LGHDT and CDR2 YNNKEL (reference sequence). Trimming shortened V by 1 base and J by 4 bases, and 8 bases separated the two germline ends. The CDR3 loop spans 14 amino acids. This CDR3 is CASSQALGYNEQFF. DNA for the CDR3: TGTGCCAGCAGCCAAGCATTGGGGTACAATGAGCAGTTCTTC.

The CDR3, as DNA: TGTGCCAGCAGCTTGGATAGGGCCAGGGGGCGCGGTAATGAGCAGTTCTTC. This gives the protein CASSLDRARGRGNEQFF. V is TRBV5-8 and J is TRBJ2-1; 8 nucleotides match TRBD1. The CDR3 runs 17 residues. The ends lost 0 bases at V and 7 bases at J; junction bases unmatched: 12. CDR1 is SGHTS, CDR2 YDEGEE, per germline.

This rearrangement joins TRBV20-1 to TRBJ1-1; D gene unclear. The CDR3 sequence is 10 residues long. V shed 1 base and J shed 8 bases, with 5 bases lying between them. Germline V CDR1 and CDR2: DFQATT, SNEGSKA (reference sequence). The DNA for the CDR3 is TGCAGTGCTAGAGGGAAGGAAGCTTTCTTT. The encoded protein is CSARGKEAFF.

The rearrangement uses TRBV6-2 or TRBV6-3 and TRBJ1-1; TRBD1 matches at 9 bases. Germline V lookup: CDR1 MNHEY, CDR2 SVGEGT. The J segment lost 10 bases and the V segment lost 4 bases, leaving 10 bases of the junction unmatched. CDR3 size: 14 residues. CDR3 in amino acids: CASSSLGTGSGAFF. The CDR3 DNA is TGTGCCAGCAGTTCCCTCGGGACAGGGAGTGGAGCTTTCTTT.

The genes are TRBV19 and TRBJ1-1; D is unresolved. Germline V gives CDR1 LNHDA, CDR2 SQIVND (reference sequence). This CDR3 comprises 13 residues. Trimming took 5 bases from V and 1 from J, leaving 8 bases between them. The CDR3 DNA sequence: TGTGCCAGTAGTGTTCAGAGGAACACTGAAGCTTTCTTT. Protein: CASSVQRNTEAFF.

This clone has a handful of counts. CDR3 residues: CASTLAGLTGTGELFF. The CDR3 coding sequence is TGTGCCAGCACACTAGCGGGGCTTACGGGCACCGGGGAGCTGTTTTTT. The rearrangement uses TRBV28 and TRBJ2-2; the match to TRBD2 covers 10 bases. Losses at the gene ends were 7 bases for V and 4 bases for J; bases not matched to a gene: 9. Germline V gene lookup returns CDR1 MDHEN and CDR2 SYDVKM. The CDR3 consists of 16 residues.

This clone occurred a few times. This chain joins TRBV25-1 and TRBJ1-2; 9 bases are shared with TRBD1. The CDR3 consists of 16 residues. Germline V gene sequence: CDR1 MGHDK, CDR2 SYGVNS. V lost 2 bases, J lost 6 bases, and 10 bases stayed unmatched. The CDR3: CASSEMGPGQGDGYTF. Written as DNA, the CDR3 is TGTGCCAGCAGTGAAATGGGACCGGGACAGGGAGATGGCTACACCTTC.

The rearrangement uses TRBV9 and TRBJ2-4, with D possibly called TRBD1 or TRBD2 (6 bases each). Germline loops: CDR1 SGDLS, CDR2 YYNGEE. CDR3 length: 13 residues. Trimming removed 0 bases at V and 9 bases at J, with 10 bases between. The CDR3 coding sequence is TGTGCCAGCAGCGTAGTAGGAGGGGGCATTCAGTACTTC. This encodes CASSVVGGGIQYF.

The CDR3 bases are TGCGCCAGCAGCCCAGGGTCCCGGGGAACTAACTATGGCTACACCTTC. This encodes CASSPGSRGTNYGYTF. The rearrangement links TRBV4-1 to TRBJ1-2; possibly TRBD1 for D (5 bases). V shed 4 bases and J shed 0 bases, with 15 bases lying between them. The CDR3 length is 16 residues. CDR1 and CDR2 from the germline V gene are MGHRA and YSYEKL.

This CDR3 reads CASSADRGATGQPQHF. CDR3 sequence (DNA): TGTGCCAGTAGTGCCGACAGGGGAGCCACCGGGCAGCCCCAGCATTTT. This chain joins TRBV19 and TRBJ1-5; 8 nucleotides align to TRBD1. The CDR3 is 16 residues long. V was clipped by 5 bases and J by 7 bases; unmatched bases: 13. CDR1 is LNHDA, CDR2 SQIVND, per germline (reference sequence). Looking up the rest from reference TRBV19 and TRBJ1-5 gives the full variable domain: DGGITQSPKYLFRKEGQNVTLSCEQNLNHDAMYWYRQDPGQGLRLIYYSQIVNDFQKGDIAEGYSVSREKKESFPLTVTSAQKNPTAFYLCASSADRGATGQPQHFGDGTRLSIL.

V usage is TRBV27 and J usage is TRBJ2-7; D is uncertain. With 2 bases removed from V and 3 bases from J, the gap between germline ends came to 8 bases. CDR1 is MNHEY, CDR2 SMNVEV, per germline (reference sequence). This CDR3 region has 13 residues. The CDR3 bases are TGTGCCAGCAGTTTAGGGCTTGACTACGAGCAGTACTTC. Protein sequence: CASSLGLDYEQYF.

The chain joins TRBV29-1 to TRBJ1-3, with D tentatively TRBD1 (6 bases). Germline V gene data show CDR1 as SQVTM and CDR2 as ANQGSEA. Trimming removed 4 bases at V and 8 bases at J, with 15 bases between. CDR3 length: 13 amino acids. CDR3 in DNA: TGCAGCGTTGGGGAGGGGGGTTTATACACCATATATTTT. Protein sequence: CSVGEGGLYTIYF.

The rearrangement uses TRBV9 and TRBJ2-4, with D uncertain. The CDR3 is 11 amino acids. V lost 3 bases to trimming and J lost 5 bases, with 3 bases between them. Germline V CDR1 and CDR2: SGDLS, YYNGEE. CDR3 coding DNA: TGTGCCAGCAGCGATGAAAACATTCAGTACTTC. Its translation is CASSDENIQYF.

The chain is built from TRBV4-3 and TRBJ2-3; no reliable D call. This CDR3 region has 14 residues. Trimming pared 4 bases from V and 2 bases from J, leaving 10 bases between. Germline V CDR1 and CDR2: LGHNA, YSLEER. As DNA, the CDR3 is TGCGCCAGCAGCCCCCGAAGCGCCACAGATACGCAGTATTTT. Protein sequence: CASSPRSATDTQYF.

In DNA form, the CDR3 reads TGTGCCAGCAGCCCCGGCACAGGGGGTAATCAGCCCCAGCATTTT. Translation: CASSPGTGGNQPQHF. The V call is TRBV7-8, the J call TRBJ1-5; 8 positions match TRBD1. CDR3 length equals 15 residues. The V segment lost 5 bases and the J segment 4 bases; nucleotides outside the gene matches: 7. Germline CDR1 SGHVS, CDR2 FQNEAQ. The full variable domain, in which reference TRBV7-8 and TRBJ1-5 provide the parts outside the CDR3, is GAGVSQSPRYKVAKRGQDVALRCDPISGHVSLFWYQQALGQGPEFLTYFQNEAQLDKSGLPSDRFFAERPEGSVSTLKIQRTQQEDSAVYLCASSPGTGGNQPQHFGDGTRLSIL.